This TCR beta chain was captured in a study of beta chain features in type 1 diabetes. Expressed TCRB transcripts were sequenced after all isolated RNA was converted to cDNA. Using immunoSEQ multiplex PCR, the repertoire was profiled, and TCRdb retains in-frame clones only, with some absent. The sample holds a few hundred thousand clones; over 11% are singletons and the top ten take more than 0.015%. Study-wide points: For Type 1 diabetes patients, all four CD4+ subsets carried TCRB CDR3s that were moderately but significantly shorter.

From germline, CDR1 is SGHTA and CDR2 FQGNSA. The V gene lost 1 base and the J gene lost 2 bases, with 12 bases spanning the gap. The CDR3 contains 15 residues. This clone turned up a few times. Its target is unknown. The source of this sequence is a young man with type 1 diabetes. Sequencing was done on a sample of naive CD4+ T cells from blood. The rearrangement joins TRBV7-2 to TRBJ2-7, with D possibly matching TRBD2 (5 bases). The CDR3 region is CASSLGRRIPYEQYF. Here the CDR3 DNA reads TGTGCCAGCAGCTTAGGCCGGAGGATTCCCTACGAGCAGTACTTC.